The 11 T cell receptor beta chains below all came from one sample that was sequenced in a study of cytomegalovirus exposure and HLA in healthy donors. PCR amplification relied on 60 Vbeta primers (plus 13 Jbeta primers). Clones were read by immunoSEQ multiplex PCR, and TCRdb kept only the in-frame ones, dropping some. The sample records 65,000 to 90,000 clones, about 69% being singletons. The sequencing input was PBMCs. These receptors all come from a man between 60 and 75 years old in good health and CMV-seronegative.

The chain employs TRBV11-2 and TRBJ1-4; 7 bases fit TRBD1. This CDR3 has 14 residues. Trimming removed 8 bases from V and 5 bases from J; junction bases left unmatched: 8. Germline V gene sequence: CDR1 SGHAT, CDR2 FQNNGV. Written as DNA, the CDR3 is TGTGCCAGCGGACCCGGGACAGAGAATGAAAAACTGTTTTTT. It encodes CASGPGTENEKLFF.

The chain couples TRBV5-1 to TRBJ2-3, with D hard to call. Germline V gene lookup returns CDR1 SGHRS and CDR2 YFSETQ. CDR3 length: 13 amino acids. V dropped 4 bases and J dropped 0 bases, with 6 bases sitting between them. CDR3 nucleotides: TGCGCCAGCAGCATTACTAGCACAGATACGCAGTATTTT. This translates into CASSITSTDTQYF.

This chain joins TRBV10-2 and TRBJ2-3; the match to TRBD2 covers 12 bases. The junction had 7 bases not matched to a gene; V was cut back by 3 bases and J by 0 bases. The length of the CDR3 is 18 residues. Germline CDR1 WSHSY, CDR2 SAAADI. The CDR3 sequence is CASSEGLAGLTSTDTQYF. In nucleotides, the CDR3 is TGCGCCAGCAGTGAAGGACTAGCGGGGTTAACTAGCACAGATACGCAGTATTTT.

The chain has TRBV19 and TRBJ1-2; no reliable D call. The CDR3 consists of 13 residues. V lost 1 base and J lost 8, with 11 bases in between. Germline V gene lookup returns CDR1 LNHDA and CDR2 SQIVND (reference sequence). The CDR3 sequence: CASSIGRRGGYTF. DNA of the CDR3: TGTGCCAGTAGTATAGGACGGCGAGGGGGCTACACCTTC.

CDR3 DNA sequence: TGTGCCACCAGCAGGCTAACAGGGGTCGAGCAGTACTTC. It translates to CATSRLTGVEQYF. The J gene is TRBJ2-7, the V gene TRBV15; 7 bases agree with TRBD1. J gave up 6 bases and V 3 bases, and 5 bases lay outside the gene matches. The CDR3 runs 13 residues. Germline CDR1 and CDR2: LNHNV and YYDKDF (reference sequence).

The chain is built from TRBV6-1 and TRBJ2-1; D unresolved. CDR3 length: 15 amino acids. The ends were cut back, 6 bases at V and 4 bases at J, with 16 bases in the middle. Germline V gene lookup returns CDR1 MNHNS and CDR2 SASEGT. The CDR3, as DNA: TGTGCCAGCAGCGAGCTCGACACGTATTACAATGAGCAGTTCTTC. It specifies CASSELDTYYNEQFF.

The chain couples TRBV11-2 to TRBJ2-3; D not resolved. The CDR3 is 11 amino acids. Looked up from germline, CDR1 is SGHAT and CDR2 is FQNNGV. Between the trimmed V and J ends, which lost 5 bases and 4 bases, there was a span of 4 bases. The CDR3 protein is CASSVSDTQYF. The CDR3 DNA reads as TGTGCCAGCAGCGTATCAGATACGCAGTATTTT.

Of note for this clone: Other nucleotide sequences from this sample produce the same CDR3. This rearrangement joins TRBV30 to TRBJ2-5; maybe TRBD2 (5 bases). Germline CDR1 reads GTSNPN; CDR2 reads SVGIG (reference sequence). The CDR3 extends over 13 amino acids. Trimming cost V 1 base and J 2 bases, with 8 bases left between them. DNA of the CDR3: TGTGCCTGGAGTGCCGGGATTCAAGAGACCCAGTACTTC. Translation: CAWSAGIQETQYF. Full variable domain (outside the CDR3, taken from reference TRBV30 and TRBJ2-5): SQTIHQWPATLVQPVGSPLSLECTVEGTSNPNLYWYRQAAGRGLQLLFYSVGIGQISSEVPQNLSASRPQDRQFILSSKKLLLSDSGFYLCAWSAGIQETQYFGPGTRLLVL.

The chain carries TRBV5-4 and TRBJ2-3, with D maybe TRBD2 (6 bases). The CDR3 has 16 residues. V was cut by 1 base and J by 2 bases, with 14 bases left in between. Germline V gene lookup returns CDR1 SGHNT and CDR2 YYREEE (reference sequence). CDR3 nucleotide sequence: TGTGCCAGCAGCTTGCGCGGGGAAGAGGTCACAGATACGCAGTATTTT. Its translation: CASSLRGEEVTDTQYF.

CDR3 DNA sequence: TGTGCCAGCTCACCAAGGTCCGGGGAGGGCGTGGAGCTGTTTTTT. It translates to CASSPRSGEGVELFF. V usage is TRBV18 and J usage is TRBJ2-2; 7 nucleotides agree with TRBD2. The CDR3 sequence is 15 residues long. From germline, CDR1 is KGHSH and CDR2 LQKENI. Losses at the gene ends were 2 bases for V and 10 bases for J; bases not matched to a gene: 10.

The table lists this clone with a count of one. The rearrangement links TRBV7-9 to TRBJ2-1; 11 nucleotides align to TRBD2. CDR1 is SEHNR, CDR2 FQNEAQ, per germline (reference sequence). The CDR3 runs 16 residues. V trimming: 1 base; J trimming: 8 bases; junction bases outside the gene matches: 7. The CDR3 protein is CASSLDVAGGADEQFF. The CDR3 bases are TGTGCCAGCAGCTTAGACGTAGCGGGGGGGGCGGATGAGCAGTTCTTC.